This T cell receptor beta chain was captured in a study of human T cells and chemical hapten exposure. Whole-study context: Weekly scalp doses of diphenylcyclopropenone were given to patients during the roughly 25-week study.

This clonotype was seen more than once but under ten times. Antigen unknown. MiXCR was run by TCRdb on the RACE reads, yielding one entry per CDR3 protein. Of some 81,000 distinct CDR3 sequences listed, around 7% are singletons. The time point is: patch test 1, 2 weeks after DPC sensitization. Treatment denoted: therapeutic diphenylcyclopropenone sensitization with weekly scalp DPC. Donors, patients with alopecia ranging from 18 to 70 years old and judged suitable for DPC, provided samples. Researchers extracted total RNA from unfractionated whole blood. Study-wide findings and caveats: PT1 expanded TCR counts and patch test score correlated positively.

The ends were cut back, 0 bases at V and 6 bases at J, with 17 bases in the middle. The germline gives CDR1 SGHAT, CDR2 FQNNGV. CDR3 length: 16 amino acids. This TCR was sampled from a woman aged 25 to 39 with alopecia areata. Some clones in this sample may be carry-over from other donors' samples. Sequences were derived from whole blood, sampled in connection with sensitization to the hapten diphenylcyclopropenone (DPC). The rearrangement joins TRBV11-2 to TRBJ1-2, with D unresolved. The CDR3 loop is CASSLDWDSSEDGYTF. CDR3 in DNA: TGTGCCAGCAGCTTAGACTGGGATTCGTCGGAGGATGGCTACACCTTC.